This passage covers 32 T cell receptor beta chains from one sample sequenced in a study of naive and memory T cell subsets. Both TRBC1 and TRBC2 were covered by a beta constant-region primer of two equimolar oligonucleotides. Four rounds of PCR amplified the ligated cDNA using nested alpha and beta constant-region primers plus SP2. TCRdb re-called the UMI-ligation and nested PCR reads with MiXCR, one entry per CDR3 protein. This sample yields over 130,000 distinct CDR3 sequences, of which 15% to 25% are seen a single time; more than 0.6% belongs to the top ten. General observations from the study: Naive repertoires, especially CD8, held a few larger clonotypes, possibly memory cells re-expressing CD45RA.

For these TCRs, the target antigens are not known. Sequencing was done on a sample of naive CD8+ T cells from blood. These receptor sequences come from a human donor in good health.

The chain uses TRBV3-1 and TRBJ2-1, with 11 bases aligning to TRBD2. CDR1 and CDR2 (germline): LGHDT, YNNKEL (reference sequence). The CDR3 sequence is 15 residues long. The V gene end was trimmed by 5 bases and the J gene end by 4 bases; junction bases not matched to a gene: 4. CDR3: CASSSRLAGYNEQFF. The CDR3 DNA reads TGTGCCAGCAGCTCCAGACTAGCGGGGTACAATGAGCAGTTCTTC.

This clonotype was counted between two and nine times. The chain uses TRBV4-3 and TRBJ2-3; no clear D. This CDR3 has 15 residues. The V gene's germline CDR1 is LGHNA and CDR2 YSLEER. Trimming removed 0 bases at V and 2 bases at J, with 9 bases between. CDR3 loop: CASSQDGSYTDTQYF. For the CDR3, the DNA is TGCGCCAGCAGCCAAGATGGCTCATACACAGATACGCAGTATTTT.

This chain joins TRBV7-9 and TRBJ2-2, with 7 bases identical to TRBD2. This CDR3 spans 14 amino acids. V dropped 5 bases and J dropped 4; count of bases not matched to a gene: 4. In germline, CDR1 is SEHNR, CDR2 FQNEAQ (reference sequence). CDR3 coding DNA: TGTGCCAGCAGCGCGACTAGCAGCACCGGGGAGCTGTTTTTT. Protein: CASSATSSTGELFF.

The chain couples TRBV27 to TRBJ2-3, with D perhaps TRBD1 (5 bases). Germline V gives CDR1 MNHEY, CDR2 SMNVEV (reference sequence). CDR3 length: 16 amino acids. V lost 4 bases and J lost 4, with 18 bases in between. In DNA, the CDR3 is TGTGCCAGCAGTTCCCCCTTTGGTACAGGAGCAGATACGCAGTATTTT. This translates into CASSSPFGTGADTQYF.

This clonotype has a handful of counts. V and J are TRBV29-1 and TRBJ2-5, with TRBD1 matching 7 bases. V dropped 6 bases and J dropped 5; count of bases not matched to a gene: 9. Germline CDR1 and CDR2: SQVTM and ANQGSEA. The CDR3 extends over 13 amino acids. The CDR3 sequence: CSVLTGLEETQYF. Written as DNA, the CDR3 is TGCAGCGTGCTGACAGGGCTCGAGGAGACCCAGTACTTC.

This CDR3 is CASREYRGLTSYEQYF. DNA for the CDR3: TGTGCCAGCAGGGAATACAGGGGGCTAACGTCCTACGAGCAGTACTTC. The chain employs TRBV27 and TRBJ2-7, with 9 bases identical to TRBD1. The CDR3 is 16 residues long. After removal of 6 bases from V and 1 base from J, the junction contained 10 bases not matched to a gene. CDR1 and CDR2 from the germline V gene are MNHEY and SMNVEV (reference sequence).

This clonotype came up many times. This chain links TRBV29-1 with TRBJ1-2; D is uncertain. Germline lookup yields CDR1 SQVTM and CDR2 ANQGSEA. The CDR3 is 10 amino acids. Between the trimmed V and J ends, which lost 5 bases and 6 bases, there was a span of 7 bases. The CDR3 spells CSVFTDGYTF. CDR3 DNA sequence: TGCAGCGTTTTTACTGATGGCTACACCTTC.

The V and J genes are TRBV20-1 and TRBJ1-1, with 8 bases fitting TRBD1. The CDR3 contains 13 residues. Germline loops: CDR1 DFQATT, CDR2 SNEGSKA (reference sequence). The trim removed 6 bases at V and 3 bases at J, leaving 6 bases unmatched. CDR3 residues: CSAQDRDDTEAFF. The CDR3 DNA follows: TGCAGTGCCCAGGACAGGGACGACACTGAAGCTTTCTTT.

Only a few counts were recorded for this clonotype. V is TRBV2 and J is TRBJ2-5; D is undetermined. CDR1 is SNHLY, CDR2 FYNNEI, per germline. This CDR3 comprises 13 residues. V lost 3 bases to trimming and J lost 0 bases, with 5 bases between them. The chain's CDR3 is CASSDFYQETQYF. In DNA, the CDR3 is TGTGCCAGCAGTGATTTTTACCAAGAGACCCAGTACTTC.

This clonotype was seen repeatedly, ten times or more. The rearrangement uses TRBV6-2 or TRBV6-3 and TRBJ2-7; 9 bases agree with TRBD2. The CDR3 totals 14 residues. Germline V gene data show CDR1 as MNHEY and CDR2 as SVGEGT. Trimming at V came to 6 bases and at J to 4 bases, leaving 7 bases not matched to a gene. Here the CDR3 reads CASRLAGVTYEQYF. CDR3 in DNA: TGTGCCAGCAGATTAGCGGGAGTTACTTACGAGCAGTACTTC.

In DNA, the CDR3 is TGTGCCAGCACTGTTGGGGGGAATCAGCCCCAGCATTTT. Residues: CASTVGGNQPQHF. V usage is TRBV6-2 or TRBV6-3 and J usage is TRBJ1-5, with D tentatively TRBD1 (5 bases). CDR3 length equals 13 residues. The ends were cut back, 7 bases at V and 4 bases at J, with 11 bases in the middle. Germline lookup yields CDR1 MNHEY and CDR2 SVGEGT.

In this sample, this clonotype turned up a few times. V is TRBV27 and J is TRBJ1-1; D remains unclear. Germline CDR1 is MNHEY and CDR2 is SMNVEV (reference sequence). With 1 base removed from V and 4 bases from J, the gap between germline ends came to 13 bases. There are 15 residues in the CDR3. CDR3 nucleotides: TGTGCCAGCAGTTTATATGGCGGGGAACGCACTGAAGCTTTCTTT. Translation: CASSLYGGERTEAFF.

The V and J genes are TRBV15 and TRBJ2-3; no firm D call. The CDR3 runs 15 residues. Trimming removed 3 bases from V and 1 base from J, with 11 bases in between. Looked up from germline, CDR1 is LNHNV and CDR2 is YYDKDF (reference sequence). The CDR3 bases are TGTGCCACCAGCAGGAAAGGTGTGCGCACAGATACGCAGTATTTT. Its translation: CATSRKGVRTDTQYF.

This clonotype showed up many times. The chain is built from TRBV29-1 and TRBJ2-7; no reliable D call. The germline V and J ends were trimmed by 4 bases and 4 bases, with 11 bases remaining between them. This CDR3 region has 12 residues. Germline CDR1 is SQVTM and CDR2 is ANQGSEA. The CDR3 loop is CSVGQSYYEQYF. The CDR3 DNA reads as TGCAGCGTTGGGCAGAGCTATTACGAGCAGTACTTC.

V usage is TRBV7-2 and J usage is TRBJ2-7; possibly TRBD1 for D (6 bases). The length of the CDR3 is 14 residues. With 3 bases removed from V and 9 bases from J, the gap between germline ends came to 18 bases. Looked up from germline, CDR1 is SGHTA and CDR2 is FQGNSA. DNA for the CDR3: TGTGCCAGCAGCTTTGGGGGCGAAGCCTTGGCGCAGTACTTC. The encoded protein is CASSFGGEALAQYF. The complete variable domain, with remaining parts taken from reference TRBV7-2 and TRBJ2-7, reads GAGVSQSPSNKVTEKGKDVELRCDPISGHTALYWYRQSLGQGLEFLIYFQGNSAPDKSGLPSDRFSAERTGGSVSTLTIQRTQQEDSAVYLCASSFGGEALAQYFGPGTRLTVT.

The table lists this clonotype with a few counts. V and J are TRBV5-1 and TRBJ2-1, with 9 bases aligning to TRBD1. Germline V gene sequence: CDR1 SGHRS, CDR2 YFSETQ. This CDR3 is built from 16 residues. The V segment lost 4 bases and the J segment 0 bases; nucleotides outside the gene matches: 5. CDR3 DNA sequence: TGCGCCAGCAGCACGGGACAGGGAATCTCCTACAATGAGCAGTTCTTC. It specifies CASSTGQGISYNEQFF.

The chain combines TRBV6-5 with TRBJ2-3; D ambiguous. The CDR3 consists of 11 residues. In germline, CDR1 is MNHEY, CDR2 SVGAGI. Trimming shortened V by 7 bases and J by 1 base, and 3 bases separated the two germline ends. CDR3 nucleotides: TGTGCCAGCACGGGCACAGATACGCAGTATTTT. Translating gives CASTGTDTQYF.

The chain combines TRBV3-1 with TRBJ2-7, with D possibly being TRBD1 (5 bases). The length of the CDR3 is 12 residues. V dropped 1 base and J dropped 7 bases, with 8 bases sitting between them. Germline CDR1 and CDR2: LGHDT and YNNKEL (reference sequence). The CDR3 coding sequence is TGTGCCAGCAGCCAAGGGGGCCTAGAGCAGTACTTC. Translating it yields CASSQGGLEQYF.

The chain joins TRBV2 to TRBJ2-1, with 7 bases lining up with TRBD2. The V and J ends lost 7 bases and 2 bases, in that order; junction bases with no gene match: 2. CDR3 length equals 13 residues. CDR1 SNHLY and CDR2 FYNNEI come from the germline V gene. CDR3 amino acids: CASTAGPYNEQFF. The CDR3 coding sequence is TGTGCCAGCACAGCGGGACCCTACAATGAGCAGTTCTTC.

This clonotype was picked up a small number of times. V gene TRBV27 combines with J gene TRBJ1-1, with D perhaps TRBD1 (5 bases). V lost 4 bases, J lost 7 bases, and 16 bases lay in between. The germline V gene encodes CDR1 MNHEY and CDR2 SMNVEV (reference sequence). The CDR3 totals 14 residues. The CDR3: CASSYPGRQFEAFF. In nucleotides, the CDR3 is TGTGCCAGCAGTTACCCAGGAAGACAGTTTGAAGCTTTCTTT.

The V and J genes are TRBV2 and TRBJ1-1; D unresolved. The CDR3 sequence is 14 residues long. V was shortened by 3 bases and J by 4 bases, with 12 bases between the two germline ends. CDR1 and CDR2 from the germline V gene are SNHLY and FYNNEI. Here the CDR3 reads CASSDGEVLTEAFF. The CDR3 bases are TGTGCCAGCAGTGATGGGGAGGTCCTCACTGAAGCTTTCTTT. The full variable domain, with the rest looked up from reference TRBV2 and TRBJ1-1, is EPEVTQTPSHQVTQMGQEVILRCVPISNHLYFYWYRQILGQKVEFLVSFYNNEISEKSEIFDDQFSVERPDGSNFTLKIRSTKLEDSAMYFCASSDGEVLTEAFFGQGTRLTVV.

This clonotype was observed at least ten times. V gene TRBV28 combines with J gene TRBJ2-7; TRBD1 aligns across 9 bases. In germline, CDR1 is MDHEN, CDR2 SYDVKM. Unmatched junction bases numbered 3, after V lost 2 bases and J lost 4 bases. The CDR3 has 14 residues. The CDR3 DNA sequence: TGTGCCAGCAGTTTAACAGGGGGCGTGTACGAGCAGTACTTC. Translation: CASSLTGGVYEQYF.

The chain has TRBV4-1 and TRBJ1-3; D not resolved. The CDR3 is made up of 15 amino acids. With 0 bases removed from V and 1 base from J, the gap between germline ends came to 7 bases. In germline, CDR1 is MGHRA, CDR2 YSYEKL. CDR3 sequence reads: CASSQERGSGNTIYF. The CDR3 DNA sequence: TGCGCCAGCAGCCAAGAACGCGGGTCTGGAAACACCATATATTTT.

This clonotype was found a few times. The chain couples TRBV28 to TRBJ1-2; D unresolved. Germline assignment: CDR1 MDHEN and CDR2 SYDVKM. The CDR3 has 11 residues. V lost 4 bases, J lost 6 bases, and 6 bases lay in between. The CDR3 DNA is TGTGCCAGCAGTTATGCGGATGGCTACACCTTC. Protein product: CASSYADGYTF.

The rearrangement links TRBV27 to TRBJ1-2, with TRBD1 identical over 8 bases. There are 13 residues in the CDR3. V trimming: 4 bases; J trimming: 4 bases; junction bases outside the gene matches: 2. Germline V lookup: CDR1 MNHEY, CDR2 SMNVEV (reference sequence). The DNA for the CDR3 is TGTGCCAGCAGTTCAGGGGGCGGCTATGGCTACACCTTC. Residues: CASSSGGGYGYTF.

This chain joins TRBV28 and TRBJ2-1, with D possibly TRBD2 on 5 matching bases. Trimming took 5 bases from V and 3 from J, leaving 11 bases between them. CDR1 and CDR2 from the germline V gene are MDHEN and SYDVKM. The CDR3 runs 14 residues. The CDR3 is CASSPERYYNEQFF. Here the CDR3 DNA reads TGTGCCAGCAGTCCCGAGCGGTACTACAATGAGCAGTTCTTC.

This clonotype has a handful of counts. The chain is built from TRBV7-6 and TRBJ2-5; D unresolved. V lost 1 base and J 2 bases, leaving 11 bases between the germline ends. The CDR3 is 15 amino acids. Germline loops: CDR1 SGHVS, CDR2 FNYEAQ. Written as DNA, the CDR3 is TGTGCCAGCAGCTTAGAAGTCAGCCTGCAAGAGACCCAGTACTTC. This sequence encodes CASSLEVSLQETQYF. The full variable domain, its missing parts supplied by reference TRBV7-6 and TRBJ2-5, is GAGVSQSPRYKVTKRGQDVALRCDPISGHVSLYWYRQALGQGPEFLTYFNYEAQQDKSGLPNDRFSAERPEGSISTLTIQRTEQRDSAMYRCASSLEVSLQETQYFGPGTRLLVL.

This CDR3 reads CASSASIENEQFF. The CDR3 DNA reads as TGTGCCAGCAGCGCTTCTATTGAGAATGAGCAGTTCTTC. The chain has TRBV5-6 and TRBJ2-1; D uncertain. The CDR3 runs 13 residues. CDR1 is SGHDT and CDR2 is YYEEEE in the germline V gene. V was pared by 4 bases and J by 7 bases, with 12 bases between.

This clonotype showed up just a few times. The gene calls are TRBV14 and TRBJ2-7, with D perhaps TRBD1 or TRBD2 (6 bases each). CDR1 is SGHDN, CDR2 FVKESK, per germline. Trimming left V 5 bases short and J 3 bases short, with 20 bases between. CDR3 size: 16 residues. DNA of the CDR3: TGTGCCAGCAGCTCTTCCCTTAGAGGAGGGGGCTACGAGCAGTACTTC. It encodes CASSSSLRGGGYEQYF.

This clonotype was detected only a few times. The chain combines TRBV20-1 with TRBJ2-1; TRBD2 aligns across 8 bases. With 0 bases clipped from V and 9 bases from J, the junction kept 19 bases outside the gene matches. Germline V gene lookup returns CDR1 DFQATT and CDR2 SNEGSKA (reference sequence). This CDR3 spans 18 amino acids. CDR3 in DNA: TGCAGTGCTAGAGATACTTTGGCGGGAGGCCAACTGTGGGGTGAGCAGTTCTTC. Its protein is CSARDTLAGGQLWGEQFF.

The chain's CDR3 is CASSLDQDWGGGTQYF. In DNA, the CDR3 is TGTGCCAGCAGTTTAGACCAAGATTGGGGCGGGGGTACGCAGTATTTT. The gene calls are TRBV28 and TRBJ2-3; the match to TRBD2 covers 7 bases. CDR1 MDHEN and CDR2 SYDVKM come from the germline V gene. This CDR3 contains 16 residues. Germline trimming cut 2 bases from V and 8 bases from J; bases unmatched to any gene: 13.

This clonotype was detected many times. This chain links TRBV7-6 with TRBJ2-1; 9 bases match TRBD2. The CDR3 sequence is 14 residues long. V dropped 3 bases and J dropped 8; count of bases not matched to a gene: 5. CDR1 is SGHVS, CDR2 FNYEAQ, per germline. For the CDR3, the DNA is TGTGCCAGCAGCTTCCTAGCGGGAATCGATGAGCAGTTCTTC. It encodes CASSFLAGIDEQFF.